The source of this TCR beta chain is a study of early T cells in non-severe SARS-CoV-2 infection. Study outcomes and limitations: Matching with VDJdb favored anti-spike CD8 responses (missing private and CD4 specificities).

Ten or more counts support this clonotype. The antigen is undetermined. With 5 bases removed from V and 0 bases from J, the gap between germline ends came to 18 bases. Germline CDR1 SGHAT, CDR2 FQNNGV. There are 17 residues in the CDR3. TCRdb used MiXCR to reprocess the 5' RACE reads, holding one entry per CDR3 protein. The sample shows about 64,000 distinct CDR3 sequences, around 12% of them seen only once. The starting material was whole blood, obtained at baseline. The chain is built from TRBV11-2 and TRBJ2-3; D gene ambiguous. This TCR was sampled from an adult who was a healthcare worker with PCR-confirmed SARS-CoV-2 infection or an uninfected control (not recorded which). For the CDR3, the DNA is TGTGCCAGCAGCCTCTACCCGGACGGAGATAGCACAGATACGCAGTATTTT. Translating gives CASSLYPDGDSTDTQYF.